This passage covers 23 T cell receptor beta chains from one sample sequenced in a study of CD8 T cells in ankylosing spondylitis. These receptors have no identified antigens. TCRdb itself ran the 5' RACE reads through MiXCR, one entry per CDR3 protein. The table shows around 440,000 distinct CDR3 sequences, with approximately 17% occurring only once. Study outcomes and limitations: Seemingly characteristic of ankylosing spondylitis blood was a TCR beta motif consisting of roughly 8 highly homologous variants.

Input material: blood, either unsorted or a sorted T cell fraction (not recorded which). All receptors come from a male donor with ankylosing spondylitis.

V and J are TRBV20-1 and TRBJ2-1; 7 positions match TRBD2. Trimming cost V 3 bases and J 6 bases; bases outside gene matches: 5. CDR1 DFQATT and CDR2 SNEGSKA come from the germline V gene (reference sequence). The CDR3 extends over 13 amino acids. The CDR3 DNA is TGCAGTGCTAGGCCGGGCGGGGGCAATGAGCAGTTCTTC. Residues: CSARPGGGNEQFF.

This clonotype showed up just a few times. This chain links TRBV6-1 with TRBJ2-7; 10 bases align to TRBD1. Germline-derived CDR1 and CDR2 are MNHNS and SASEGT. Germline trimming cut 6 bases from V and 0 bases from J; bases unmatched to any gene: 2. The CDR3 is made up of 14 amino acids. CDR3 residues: CASRRDRGSYEQYF. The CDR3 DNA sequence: TGTGCCAGCAGACGGGACAGGGGCTCCTACGAGCAGTACTTC.

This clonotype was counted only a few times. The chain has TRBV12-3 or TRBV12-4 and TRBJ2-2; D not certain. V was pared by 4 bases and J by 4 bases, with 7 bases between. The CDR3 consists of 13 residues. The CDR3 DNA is TGTGCCAGCAGTTCACTTAGCACCGGGGAGCTGTTTTTT. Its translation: CASSSLSTGELFF.

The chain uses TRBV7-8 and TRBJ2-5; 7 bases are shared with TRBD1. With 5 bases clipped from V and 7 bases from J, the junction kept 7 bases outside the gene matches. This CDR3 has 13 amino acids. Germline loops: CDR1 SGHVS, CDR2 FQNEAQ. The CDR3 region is CASSLDREGTQYF. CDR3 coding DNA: TGTGCCAGCAGCCTAGACAGGGAAGGGACCCAGTACTTC. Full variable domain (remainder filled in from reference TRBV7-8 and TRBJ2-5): GAGVSQSPRYKVAKRGQDVALRCDPISGHVSLFWYQQALGQGPEFLTYFQNEAQLDKSGLPSDRFFAERPEGSVSTLKIQRTQQEDSAVYLCASSLDREGTQYFGPGTRLLVL.

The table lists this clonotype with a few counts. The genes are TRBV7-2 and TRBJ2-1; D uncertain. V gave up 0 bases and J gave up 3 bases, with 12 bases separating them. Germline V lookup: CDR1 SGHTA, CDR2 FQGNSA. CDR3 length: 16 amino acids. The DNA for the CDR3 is TGTGCCAGCAGCTTAGCCTGGGCTAGTCTCTACAATGAGCAGTTCTTC. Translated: CASSLAWASLYNEQFF.

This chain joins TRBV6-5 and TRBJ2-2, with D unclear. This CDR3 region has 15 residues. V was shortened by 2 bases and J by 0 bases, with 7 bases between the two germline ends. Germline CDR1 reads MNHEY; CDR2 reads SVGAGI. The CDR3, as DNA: TGTGCCAGCAGTTACCCGGAAGCGAACACCGGGGAGCTGTTTTTT. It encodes CASSYPEANTGELFF.

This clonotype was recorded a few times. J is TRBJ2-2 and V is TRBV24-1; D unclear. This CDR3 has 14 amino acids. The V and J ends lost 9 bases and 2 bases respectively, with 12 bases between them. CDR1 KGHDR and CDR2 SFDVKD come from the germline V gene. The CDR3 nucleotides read TGTGCCACCCAAGGCTGGAAAAACACCGGGGAGCTGTTTTTT. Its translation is CATQGWKNTGELFF.

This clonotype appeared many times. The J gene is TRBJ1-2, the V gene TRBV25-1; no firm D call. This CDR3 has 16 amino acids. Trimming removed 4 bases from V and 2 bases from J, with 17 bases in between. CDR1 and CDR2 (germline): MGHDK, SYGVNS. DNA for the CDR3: TGTGCCAGCAGTGCCGCACAAGGAGGGAACAACTATGGCTACACCTTC. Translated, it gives CASSAAQGGNNYGYTF.

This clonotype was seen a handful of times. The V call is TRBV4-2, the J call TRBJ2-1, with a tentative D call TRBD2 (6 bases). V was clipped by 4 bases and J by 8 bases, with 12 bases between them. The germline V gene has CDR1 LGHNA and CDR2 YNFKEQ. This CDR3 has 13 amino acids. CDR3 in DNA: TGTGCCAGCAGCCCTATACTAGCAGATGAGCAGTTCTTC. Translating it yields CASSPILADEQFF.

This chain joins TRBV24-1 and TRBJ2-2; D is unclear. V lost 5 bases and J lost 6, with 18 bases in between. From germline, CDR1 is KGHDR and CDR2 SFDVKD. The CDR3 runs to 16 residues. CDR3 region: CATSAPSSRGPGELFF. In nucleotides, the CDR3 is TGTGCCACCAGTGCTCCCTCAAGCCGTGGTCCCGGGGAGCTGTTTTTT.

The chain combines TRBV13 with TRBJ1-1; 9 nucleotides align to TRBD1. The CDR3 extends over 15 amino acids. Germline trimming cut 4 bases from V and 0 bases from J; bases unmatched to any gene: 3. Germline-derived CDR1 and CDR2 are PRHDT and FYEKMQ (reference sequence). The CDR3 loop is CASSYRTGVNTEAFF. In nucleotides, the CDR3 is TGTGCCAGCAGCTACCGGACAGGGGTGAACACTGAAGCTTTCTTT.

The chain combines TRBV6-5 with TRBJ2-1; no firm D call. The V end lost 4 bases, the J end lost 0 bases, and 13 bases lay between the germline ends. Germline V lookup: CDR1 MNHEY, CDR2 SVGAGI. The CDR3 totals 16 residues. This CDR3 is CASSLTYPISYNEQFF. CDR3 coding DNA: TGTGCCAGCAGTTTGACGTATCCCATCTCCTACAATGAGCAGTTCTTC.

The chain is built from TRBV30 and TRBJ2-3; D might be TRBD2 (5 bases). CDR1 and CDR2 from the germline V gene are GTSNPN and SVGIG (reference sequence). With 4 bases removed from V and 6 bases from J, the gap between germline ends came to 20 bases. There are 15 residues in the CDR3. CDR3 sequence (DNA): TGTGCCTGGACCGCCGGGATCTCTCTCCGCGATACGCAGTATTTT. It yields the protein CAWTAGISLRDTQYF.

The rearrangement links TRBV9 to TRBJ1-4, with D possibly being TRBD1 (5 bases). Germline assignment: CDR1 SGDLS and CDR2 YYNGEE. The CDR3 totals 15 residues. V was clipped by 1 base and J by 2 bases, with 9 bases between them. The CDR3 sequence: CASSVTGTTNEKLFF. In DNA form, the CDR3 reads TGTGCCAGCAGCGTAACCGGGACGACTAATGAAAAACTGTTTTTT.

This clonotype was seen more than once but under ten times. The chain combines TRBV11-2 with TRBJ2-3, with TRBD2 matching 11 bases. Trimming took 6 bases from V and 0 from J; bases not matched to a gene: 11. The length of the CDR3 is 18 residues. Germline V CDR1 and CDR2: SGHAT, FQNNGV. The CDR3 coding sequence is TGTGCCAGCAGACCCGGGACTAGCGGAAGTACTAGCACAGATACGCAGTATTTT. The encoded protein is CASRPGTSGSTSTDTQYF.

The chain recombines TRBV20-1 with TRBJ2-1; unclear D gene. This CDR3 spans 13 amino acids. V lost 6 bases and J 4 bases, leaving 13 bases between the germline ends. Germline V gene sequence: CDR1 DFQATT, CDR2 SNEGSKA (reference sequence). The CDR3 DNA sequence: TGCAGTGCGCCCAATCCAACATACAATGAGCAGTTCTTC. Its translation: CSAPNPTYNEQFF.

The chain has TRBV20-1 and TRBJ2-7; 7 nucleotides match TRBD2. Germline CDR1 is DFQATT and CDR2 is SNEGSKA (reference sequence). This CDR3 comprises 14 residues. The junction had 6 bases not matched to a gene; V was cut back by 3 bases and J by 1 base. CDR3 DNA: TGCAGTGCTAGCATCCGGACTAGTTCCTACGAGCAGTACTTC. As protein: CSASIRTSSYEQYF.

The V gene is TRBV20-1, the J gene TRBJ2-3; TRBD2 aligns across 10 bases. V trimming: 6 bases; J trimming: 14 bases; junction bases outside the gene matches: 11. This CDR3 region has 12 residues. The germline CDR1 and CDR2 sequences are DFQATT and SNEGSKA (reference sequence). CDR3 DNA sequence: TGCAGTGCATCCCTTAGCGGGGGGCCCGGGTATTTT. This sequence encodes CSASLSGGPGYF.

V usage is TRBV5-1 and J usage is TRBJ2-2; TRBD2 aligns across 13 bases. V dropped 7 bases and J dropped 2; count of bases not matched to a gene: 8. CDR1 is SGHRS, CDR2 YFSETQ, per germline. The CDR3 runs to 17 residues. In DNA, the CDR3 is TGCGCCAGCTCTAGGACTAGCGGGGGAGCAAACACCGGGGAGCTGTTTTTT. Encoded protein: CASSRTSGGANTGELFF.

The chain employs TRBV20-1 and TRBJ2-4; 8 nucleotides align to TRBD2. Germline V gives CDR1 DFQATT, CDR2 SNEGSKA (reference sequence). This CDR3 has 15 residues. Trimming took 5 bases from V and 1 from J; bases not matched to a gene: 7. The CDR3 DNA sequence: TGCAGTGCTCGACTAGCGAGCTCGGCCAAAAACATTCAGTACTTC. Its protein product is CSARLASSAKNIQYF.

For the CDR3, the DNA is TGCAGTGCTAGAGTTTCCACTAGCGAGCAGTACTTC. Translated: CSARVSTSEQYF. The J gene is TRBJ2-7, the V gene TRBV20-1; weak D call: TRBD2 (5 bases). The CDR3 sequence is 12 residues long. Germline lookup yields CDR1 DFQATT and CDR2 SNEGSKA (reference sequence). V lost 1 base and J lost 6, with 10 bases in between.

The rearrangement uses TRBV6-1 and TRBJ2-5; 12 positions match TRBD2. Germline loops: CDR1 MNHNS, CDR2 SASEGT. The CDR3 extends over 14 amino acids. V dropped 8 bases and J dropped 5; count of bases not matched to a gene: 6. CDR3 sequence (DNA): TGTGCCAGCGCCAGACTAGCGGGAGATGAGACCCAGTACTTC. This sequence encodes CASARLAGDETQYF.

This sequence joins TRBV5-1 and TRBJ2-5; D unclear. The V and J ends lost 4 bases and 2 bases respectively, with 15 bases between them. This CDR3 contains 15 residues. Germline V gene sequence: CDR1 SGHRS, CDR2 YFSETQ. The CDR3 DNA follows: TGCGCCAGCAGCCCGGTGCCCGAGATGCAAGAGACCCAGTACTTC. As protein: CASSPVPEMQETQYF.